This T cell receptor beta chain was observed in a study of blood T cell repertoires in COVID-19. The wider study: The United States, Italy and Spain provided the acute and convalescent COVID-19 samples. PBMCs, B-cell-depleted T cells, or T cells provided the cDNA or gDNA that made up the material.

Germline V gene sequence: CDR1 MDHEN, CDR2 SYDVKM. This CDR3 region has 12 residues. Trimming removed 10 bases at V and 8 bases at J, with 17 bases between. Study processing details: Researchers report that nucleated cell counts were estimated from reference gene primer amplification. Sequencing was performed with immunoSEQ multiplex PCR; in TCRdb, only in-frame clones are kept and a portion is missing. That table furnishes V, J and clone size, whereas the DNA furnished D and trimming. Of about 55,000 clones in the sample, around 90% were seen once. The sequence was obtained from a man older than 75 with acute or convalescent COVID-19. The chain carries TRBV28 and TRBJ1-2; D possibly corresponds to TRBD1 (6 bases). Sequenced input: peripheral blood. CDR3 nucleotides: TGTGCCACCCAGGACAGTTCTGTAGGCTACACCTTC. Its translation: CATQDSSVGYTF.